One T cell receptor (beta chain) is described in this entry. The table came from immunoSEQ multiplex PCR; TCRdb's copy has only in-frame clones and leaves some out. The sample yields some 220,000 clones, approximately 85% seen once. This sample is drawn from a study of blood T cell repertoires in COVID-19. Study-level information: Both acute and convalescent COVID-19 samples were obtained from the United States, Italy and Spain. Sources were T cells, B-cell-depleted T cells, or PBMCs; the material itself was cDNA or gDNA.

Unmatched junction bases numbered 9, after V lost 6 bases and J lost 9 bases. This CDR3 comprises 15 residues. Germline V CDR1 and CDR2: MNHEY, SVGAGI. The chain couples TRBV6-5 to TRBJ1-6; 9 bases match TRBD1. This clonotype was sampled from a woman aged 70-85 years with COVID-19, enrolled during active disease. The sample comprised peripheral blood. CDR3 in amino acids: CASRPGTGNSSPLHF. The CDR3 DNA follows: TGTGCCAGCAGACCCGGGACAGGGAATTCTTCACCCCTCCACTTT.